The 21 T cell receptor beta chains listed next were all sequenced from one sample in a study of CD8 T cells in ankylosing spondylitis. TCRdb ran MiXCR on the 5' RACE reads and lists one entry per CDR3 protein. This table has 150,000 or so distinct CDR3 sequences, under 35% appearing once. The sequenced sample consisted of synovial fluid, either unsorted or a sorted T cell fraction (not recorded which). These receptors all stem from a male donor with ankylosing spondylitis.

This clonotype was seen a few times. CDR3 sequence (DNA): TGTGCCAGCAGCTTAGCTGGGGAACTGGTAAGGAGCGAGCAGTACTTC. This encodes CASSLAGELVRSEQYF. The rearrangement joins TRBV7-9 to TRBJ2-7; no reliable D call. The V gene's germline CDR1 is SEHNR and CDR2 FQNEAQ (reference sequence). V was trimmed by 0 bases and J by 6 bases, leaving 18 bases between them. CDR3 length: 16 residues.

This chain uses TRBV20-1 with TRBJ1-5, with a weak D call TRBD1 (5 bases). Trimming cost V 7 bases and J 6 bases, with 13 bases left between them. Germline V CDR1 and CDR2: DFQATT, SNEGSKA (reference sequence). The length of the CDR3 is 12 residues. The CDR3 reads CSVVAGSQPQHF. Here the CDR3 DNA reads TGCAGTGTAGTTGCAGGGTCTCAGCCCCAGCATTTT.

This clonotype was counted only a few times. The rearrangement joins TRBV24-1 to TRBJ1-5; TRBD1 might be the D (5 bases). The CDR3 is 13 amino acids. With 9 bases removed from V and 7 bases from J, the gap between germline ends came to 15 bases. Germline V gene data show CDR1 as KGHDR and CDR2 as SFDVKD. CDR3 region: CATSNGDGQPQHF. In nucleotides, the CDR3 is TGTGCCACCTCAAATGGGGACGGACAGCCCCAGCATTTT.

This clonotype has more than one count but fewer than ten. The chain couples TRBV28 to TRBJ1-4, with 10 bases matching TRBD1. V lost 3 bases to trimming and J lost 7 bases; unmatched junction nucleotides: 5. Germline V gene data show CDR1 as MDHEN and CDR2 as SYDVKM. This CDR3 is built from 15 residues. The CDR3 spells CASSFRQGAREKLFF. The CDR3 coding sequence is TGTGCCAGCAGTTTCAGACAGGGGGCGCGTGAAAAACTGTTTTTT.

The CDR3 protein is CASRPDGDSNQPQHF. The CDR3 DNA reads as TGCGCCAGCAGACCGGACGGAGATAGCAATCAGCCCCAGCATTTT. The J gene is TRBJ1-5, the V gene TRBV5-1; no clear D. CDR1 is SGHRS, CDR2 YFSETQ, per germline. Trimming cost V 5 bases and J 0 bases, with 12 bases left between them. This CDR3 contains 15 residues. Filled out from reference TRBV5-1 and TRBJ1-5, the complete variable domain reads KAGVTQTPRYLIKTRGQQVTLSCSPISGHRSVSWYQQTPGQGLQFLFEYFSETQRNKGNFPGRFSGRQFSNSRSEMNVSTLELGDSALYLCASRPDGDSNQPQHFGDGTRLSIL.

Only a few counts were recorded for this clonotype. This chain links TRBV20-1 with TRBJ2-1, with TRBD2 matching 8 bases. The V gene end was trimmed by 3 bases and the J gene end by 0 bases; junction bases not matched to a gene: 1. Germline-derived CDR1 and CDR2 are DFQATT and SNEGSKA (reference sequence). The CDR3 covers 14 residues. CDR3 in DNA: TGCAGTGCTAGGCTAGCGGGCTCCTACAATGAGCAGTTCTTC. Its translation: CSARLAGSYNEQFF.

V is TRBV3-1 and J is TRBJ2-7; 9 bases are a match to TRBD1. The CDR3 spans 15 residues. With 0 bases clipped from V and 6 bases from J, the junction kept 6 bases outside the gene matches. Germline lookup yields CDR1 LGHDT and CDR2 YNNKEL (reference sequence). The CDR3 reads CASSQDLVTGGEQYF. CDR3 DNA: TGTGCCAGCAGCCAAGATCTGGTGACAGGGGGCGAGCAGTACTTC.

The chain carries TRBV29-1 and TRBJ2-7, with 7 bases fitting TRBD1. The germline V gene encodes CDR1 SQVTM and CDR2 ANQGSEA. Losses at the gene ends were 7 bases for V and 4 bases for J; bases not matched to a gene: 7. The CDR3 spans 12 residues. As DNA, the CDR3 is TGCAGCGCATCGACAGGGATGTACGAGCAGTACTTC. This codes for CSASTGMYEQYF.

This clonotype was counted between two and nine times. The chain couples TRBV10-3 to TRBJ2-5, with TRBD2 identical over 14 bases. In germline, CDR1 is ENHRY, CDR2 SYGVKD. Trimming removed 6 bases from V and 0 bases from J; junction bases left unmatched: 3. CDR3 size: 16 residues. CDR3 DNA: TGTGCCATCAGACCGGGACTAGCGGGAGACCAAGAGACCCAGTACTTC. Translating gives CAIRPGLAGDQETQYF.

This clonotype was seen more than once but under ten times. V gene TRBV27 combines with J gene TRBJ2-5; TRBD2 might be the D (7 bases). Trimming removed 5 bases from V and 3 bases from J, with 10 bases in between. The CDR3 is 13 residues long. The germline gives CDR1 MNHEY, CDR2 SMNVEV (reference sequence). The CDR3 nucleotides are TGTGCCAGCAGTGGGGGGGCGAAAGAGACCCAGTACTTC. Translation: CASSGGAKETQYF.

The DNA for the CDR3 is TGTGCCAGCAGCCCAAAGATAGCGGGAGTTTACAATGAGCAGTTCTTC. It encodes CASSPKIAGVYNEQFF. The chain joins TRBV7-9 to TRBJ2-1; TRBD2 agrees at 9 bases. CDR1 is SEHNR and CDR2 is FQNEAQ in the germline V gene (reference sequence). CDR3 length: 16 amino acids. V lost 5 bases to trimming and J lost 4 bases; unmatched junction nucleotides: 9.

The chain carries TRBV12-3 or TRBV12-4 and TRBJ2-1, with D tentatively TRBD2 (6 bases). CDR3 length: 13 residues. Trimming left V 3 bases short and J 7 bases short, with 10 bases between. For the CDR3, the DNA is TGTGCCAGCAGTTTTTGGGGGGAAAATGAGCAGTTCTTC. This sequence encodes CASSFWGENEQFF.

The chain is built from TRBV24-1 and TRBJ1-2; D is possibly TRBD1 (6 bases). This CDR3 region has 12 residues. Germline lookup yields CDR1 KGHDR and CDR2 SFDVKD. Trimming stripped 4 bases from V and 7 bases from J, with 9 bases between. CDR3 nucleotide sequence: TGTGCCACCAGTGAGGCAGGGGTTGGCTACACCTTC. Its translation is CATSEAGVGYTF.

The chain is built from TRBV28 and TRBJ2-5, with D unresolved. The germline V gene encodes CDR1 MDHEN and CDR2 SYDVKM. The CDR3 runs 16 residues. V shed 6 bases and J shed 2 bases, with 19 bases lying between them. The CDR3 coding sequence is TGTGCCAGCAGCTCCCGGCCGGGTATGCCTCAAGAGACCCAGTACTTC. This codes for CASSSRPGMPQETQYF. Variable domain in full (rest from reference TRBV28 and TRBJ2-5): DVKVTQSSRYLVKRTGEKVFLECVQDMDHENMFWYRQDPGLGLRLIYFSYDVKMKEKGDIPEGYSVSREKKERFSLILESASTNQTSMYLCASSSRPGMPQETQYFGPGTRLLVL.

V usage is TRBV6-1 and J usage is TRBJ1-2, with a weak D call TRBD1 (5 bases). The CDR3 sequence is 16 residues long. Between the trimmed V and J ends, which lost 0 bases and 4 bases, there was a span of 15 bases. CDR1 and CDR2 (germline): MNHNS, SASEGT. For the CDR3, the DNA is TGTGCCAGCAGTGAAGCTGGTAGGGGTCACCTCTATGGCTACACCTTC. Protein: CASSEAGRGHLYGYTF.

V gene TRBV24-1 combines with J gene TRBJ2-7; possibly TRBD1 for D (6 bases). The ends were cut back, 2 bases at V and 2 bases at J, with 15 bases in the middle. Germline CDR1 KGHDR, CDR2 SFDVKD. This CDR3 is 16 amino acids long. The CDR3 DNA follows: TGTGCCACCAGTGATTCCAGAACAGGGTACACCTACGAGCAGTACTTC. This encodes CATSDSRTGYTYEQYF.

This chain uses TRBV18 with TRBJ2-2; D ambiguous. The CDR3 contains 14 residues. Germline V gene data show CDR1 as KGHSH and CDR2 as LQKENI. Trimming stripped 1 base from V and 2 bases from J, with 5 bases between. For the CDR3, the DNA is TGTGCCAGCTCACCACAGGGTAACACCGGGGAGCTGTTTTTT. Protein sequence: CASSPQGNTGELFF.

The V call is TRBV5-1, the J call TRBJ2-5; TRBD2 matches 7 bases. CDR1 SGHRS and CDR2 YFSETQ come from the germline V gene. The CDR3 spans 15 residues. V gave up 2 bases and J gave up 5 bases; unmatched junction bases: 9. The CDR3 nucleotides read TGCGCCAGCAGCTTTTGGGGCCGGGGGGAGGAGACCCAGTACTTC. It translates to CASSFWGRGEETQYF.

This clonotype has just a few counts. The V and J genes are TRBV20-1 and TRBJ1-2, with D uncertain. The germline V gene encodes CDR1 DFQATT and CDR2 SNEGSKA (reference sequence). The CDR3 extends over 13 amino acids. V lost 3 bases to trimming and J lost 6 bases, with 14 bases between them. The CDR3 sequence is CSARGGSGDGYTF. DNA for the CDR3: TGCAGTGCTAGGGGTGGGTCAGGAGATGGCTACACCTTC.

The chain combines TRBV7-8 with TRBJ2-7, with D perhaps TRBD1 (5 bases). V gave up 5 bases and J gave up 5 bases, with 13 bases separating them. Germline CDR1 is SGHVS and CDR2 is FQNEAQ. The CDR3 has 13 residues. The CDR3 DNA sequence: TGTGCCAGCAGCACCTATCAGGGCCACGAGCAGTACTTC. Amino acid sequence: CASSTYQGHEQYF.

Many counts were recorded for this clonotype. The chain employs TRBV5-1 and TRBJ2-2, with D tentatively TRBD2 (6 bases). Germline V gene data show CDR1 as SGHRS and CDR2 as YFSETQ. The CDR3 consists of 15 residues. V was trimmed by 5 bases and J by 1 base, leaving 12 bases between them. CDR3 protein: CASRKSGGNTGELFF. CDR3 nucleotide sequence: TGCGCCAGCAGGAAGTCCGGGGGGAACACCGGGGAGCTGTTTTTT.